This T cell receptor (beta chain) was captured in a study of T cell repertoires in cytomegalovirus infection. In the study overall: Indications came from public TCR beta signatures; they pointed to CMV infection and to a matching HLA type.

This clonotype was seen a single time. This CDR3 region has 13 residues. CDR1 is SNHLY and CDR2 is FYNNEI in the germline V gene. With 5 bases removed from V and 10 bases from J, the gap between germline ends came to 12 bases. MiXCR, applied by TCRdb to the reads, yields one record per CDR3 protein. There are some 390,000 distinct CDR3 sequences in the sample; roughly 20% occur only once, and approximately 8% lies in the top ten. The TCR originated in a human donor in good health (CMV status not recorded). Some clones in this sample may be carry-over from other donors' samples. The sequenced sample consisted of PBMCs. The V and J genes are TRBV2 and TRBJ1-6; D gene ambiguous. Here the CDR3 reads CASSPAVVSPLHF. CDR3 DNA: TGTGCCAGCAGTCCGGCCGTTGTCTCACCCCTCCACTTT.